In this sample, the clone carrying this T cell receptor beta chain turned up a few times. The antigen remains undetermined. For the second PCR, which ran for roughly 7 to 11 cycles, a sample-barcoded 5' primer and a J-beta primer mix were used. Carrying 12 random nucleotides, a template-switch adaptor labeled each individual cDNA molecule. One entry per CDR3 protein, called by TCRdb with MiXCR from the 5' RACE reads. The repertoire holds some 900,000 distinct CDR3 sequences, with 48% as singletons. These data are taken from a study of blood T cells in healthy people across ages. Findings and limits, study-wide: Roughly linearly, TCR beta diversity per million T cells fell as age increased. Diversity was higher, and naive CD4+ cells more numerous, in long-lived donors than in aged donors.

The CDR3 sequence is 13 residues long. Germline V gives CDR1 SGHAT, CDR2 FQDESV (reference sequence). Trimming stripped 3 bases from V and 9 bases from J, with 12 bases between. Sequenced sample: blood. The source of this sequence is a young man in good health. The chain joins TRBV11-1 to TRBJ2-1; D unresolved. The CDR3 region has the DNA TGTGCCAGCAGCTTTGGTACGAGCAGTGAGCAGTTCTTC. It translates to CASSFGTSSEQFF.